This TCR beta chain appears in the sequencing data of a study of blood T cell repertoires in COVID-19. Across the study: Nucleic acid was either cDNA or gDNA, and it came from T cells, B-cell-depleted T cells, or PBMCs.

The length of the CDR3 is 18 residues. In germline, CDR1 is MGHRA, CDR2 YSYEKL. V dropped 7 bases and J dropped 0; count of bases not matched to a gene: 14. In the original workflow: Amplification from reference gene primers served as the basis for estimated nucleated cell counts. Method: immunoSEQ multiplex PCR; TCRdb's copy keeps in-frame clones and lacks some. The DNA was the basis for D and trimming; V, J and clone size are from that table. Here the sample spans 200,000 or so clones, 70% to 90% being singletons. This clone turned up a few times. The sequence was obtained from a man aged 50 to 60 who had recovered from COVID-19. Sequenced input: peripheral blood. V and J are TRBV4-1 and TRBJ2-5; 10 positions match TRBD1. CDR3 sequence (DNA): TGCGCCAGCACCAGGCTCCCGGGACAGGGGTACTACCAAGAGACCCAGTACTTC. Its protein is CASTRLPGQGYYQETQYF.